Sequencing of this T cell receptor beta chain was carried out in a study of T cells after yellow fever vaccination. MiXCR was run by TCRdb on the 5' RACE reads, yielding one entry per CDR3 protein. The sample records 140,000 to 150,000 distinct CDR3 sequences, 5% to 7.5% being singletons. Study-wide results and limits: The CD4 and CD8 compartments had a small share of their clonotypes in common.

A word on this clonotype: What it recognizes is unknown.

CDR3 size: 14 residues. Per germline, CDR1 KGHDR and CDR2 SFDVKD. Deletions cut 5 bases from V and 2 bases from J, with 6 bases between. The sequencing here drew on CD4+ T cells sorted from PBMCs, taken 10 days after the yellow fever booster vaccination. The V and J genes are TRBV24-1 and TRBJ2-6; no firm D call. This clonotype originated in a man under 40 who received the YFV17D yellow fever vaccine. CDR3 protein: CATSAQTGANVLTF. For the CDR3, the DNA is TGTGCCACCAGTGCCCAGACTGGGGCCAACGTCCTGACTTTC.